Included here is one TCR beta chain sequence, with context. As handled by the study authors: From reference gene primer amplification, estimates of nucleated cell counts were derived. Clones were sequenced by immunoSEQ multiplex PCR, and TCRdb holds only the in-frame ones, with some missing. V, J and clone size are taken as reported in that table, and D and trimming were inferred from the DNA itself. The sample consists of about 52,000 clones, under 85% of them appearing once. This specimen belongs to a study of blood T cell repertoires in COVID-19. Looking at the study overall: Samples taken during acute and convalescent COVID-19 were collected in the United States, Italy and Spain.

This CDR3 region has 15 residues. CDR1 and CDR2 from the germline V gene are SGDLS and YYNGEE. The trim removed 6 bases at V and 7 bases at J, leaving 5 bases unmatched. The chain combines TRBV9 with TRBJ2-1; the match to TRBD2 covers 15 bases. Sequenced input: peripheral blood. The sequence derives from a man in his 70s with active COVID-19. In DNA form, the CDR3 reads TGTGCCAGCACCGTTGGACTAGCGGGGGGGAATGAGCAGTTCTTC. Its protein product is CASTVGLAGGNEQFF.